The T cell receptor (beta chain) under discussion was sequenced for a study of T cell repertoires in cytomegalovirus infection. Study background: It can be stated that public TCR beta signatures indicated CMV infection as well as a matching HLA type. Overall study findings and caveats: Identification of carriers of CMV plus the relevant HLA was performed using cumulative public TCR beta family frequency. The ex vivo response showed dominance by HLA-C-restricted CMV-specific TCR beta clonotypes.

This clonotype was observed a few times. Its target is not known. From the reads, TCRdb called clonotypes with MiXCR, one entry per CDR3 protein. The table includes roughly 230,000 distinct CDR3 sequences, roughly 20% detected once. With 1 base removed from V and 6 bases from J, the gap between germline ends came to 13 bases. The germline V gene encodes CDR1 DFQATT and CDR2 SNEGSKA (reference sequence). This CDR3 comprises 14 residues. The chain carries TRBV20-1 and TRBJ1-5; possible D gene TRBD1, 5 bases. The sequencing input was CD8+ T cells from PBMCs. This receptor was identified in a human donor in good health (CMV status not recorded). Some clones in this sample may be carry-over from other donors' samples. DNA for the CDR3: TGCAGTGCTAGAGCCGAAAGGGGCGGTCAGCCCCAGCATTTT. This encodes CSARAERGGQPQHF.